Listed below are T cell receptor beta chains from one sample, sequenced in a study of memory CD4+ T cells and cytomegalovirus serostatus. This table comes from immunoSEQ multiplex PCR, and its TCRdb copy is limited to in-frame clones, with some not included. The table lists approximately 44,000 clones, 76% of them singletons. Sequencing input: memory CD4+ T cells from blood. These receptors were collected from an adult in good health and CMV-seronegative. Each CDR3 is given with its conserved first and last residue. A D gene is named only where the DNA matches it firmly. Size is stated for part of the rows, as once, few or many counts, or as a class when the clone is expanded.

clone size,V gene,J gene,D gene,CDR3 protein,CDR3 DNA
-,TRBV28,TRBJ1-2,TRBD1,CASSPRDSFNGYTF,TGTGCCAGCAGTCCACGGGACAGTTTCAATGGCTACACCTTC
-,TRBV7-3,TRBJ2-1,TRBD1,CASSTRTGGSGSGNEQFF,TGTGCCAGCAGCACTAGGACAGGGGGTTCGGGTTCGGGGAATGAGCAGTTCTTC
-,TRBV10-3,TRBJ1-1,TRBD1,CAISPQGAQNTEAFF,TGTGCCATCAGTCCACAGGGGGCGCAGAACACTGAAGCTTTCTTT
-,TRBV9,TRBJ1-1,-,CASSPQDRLNTEAFF,TGTGCCAGCAGCCCACAGGACAGATTGAACACTGAAGCTTTCTTT
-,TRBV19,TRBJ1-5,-,CASSIGGRNQPQHF,TGTGCCAGTAGTATAGGGGGGCGCAATCAGCCCCAGCATTTT
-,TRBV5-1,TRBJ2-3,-,CASLPGPGGTDTQYF,TGCGCCAGCCTCCCAGGGCCGGGAGGCACAGATACGCAGTATTTT
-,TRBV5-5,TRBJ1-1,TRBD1,CASSWGQTNGEAFF,TGTGCCAGCAGCTGGGGACAGACAAACGGGGAAGCTTTCTTT
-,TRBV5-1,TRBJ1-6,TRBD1,CASSLWQGDSYNSPLHF,TGCGCCAGCAGCTTATGGCAGGGGGACTCCTATAATTCACCCCTCCACTTT
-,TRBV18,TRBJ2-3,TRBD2,CASSPYLAGEGDTQYF,TGTGCCAGCTCACCATATCTAGCGGGGGAAGGAGATACGCAGTATTTT
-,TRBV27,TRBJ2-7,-,CASSLILYEQYF,TGTGCCAGCAGTTTAATACTCTACGAGCAGTACTTC
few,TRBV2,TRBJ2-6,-,CASSRRSGANVLTF,TGTGCCAGCAGCAGGAGGTCTGGGGCCAACGTCCTGACTTTC
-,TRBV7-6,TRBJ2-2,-,CASRPQNTGELFF,TGTGCCAGCAGACCTCAAAACACCGGGGAGCTGTTTTTT
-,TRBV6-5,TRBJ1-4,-,CASTKTATNEKLFF,TGTGCCAGCACCAAGACAGCAACTAATGAAAAACTGTTTTTT
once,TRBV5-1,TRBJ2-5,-,CASSLASPETQYF,TGCGCCAGCAGCTTGGCCTCCCCCGAGACCCAGTACTTC
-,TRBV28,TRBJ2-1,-,CASSSTRGGRPGDEQFF,TGTGCCAGCAGTTCAACGAGGGGGGGACGTCCCGGGGATGAGCAGTTCTTC
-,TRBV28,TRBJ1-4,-,CASSLYEEKLFF,TGTGCCAGCAGTTTATATGAAGAAAAACTGTTTTTT
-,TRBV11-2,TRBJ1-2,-,CASSPWTAFGGYTF,TGTGCCAGCAGCCCCTGGACAGCCTTTGGTGGCTACACCTTC
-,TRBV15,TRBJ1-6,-,CATSLRRLAPDSPLHF,TGTGCCACCAGCTTACGCCGTTTAGCTCCCGATTCACCCCTCCACTTT
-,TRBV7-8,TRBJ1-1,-,CASSPKIGSEAFF,TGTGCCAGCAGCCCCAAAATCGGGAGTGAAGCTTTCTTT
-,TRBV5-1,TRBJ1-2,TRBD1,CASSLPGGASSGYTF,TGCGCCAGCAGCTTGCCAGGGGGCGCGAGCTCTGGCTACACCTTC
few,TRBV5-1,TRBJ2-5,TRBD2,CASSLAPSGAGETQYF,TGCGCCAGCAGCTTGGCTCCTAGCGGGGCAGGCGAGACCCAGTACTTC
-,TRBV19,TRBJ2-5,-,CASSTDRAPGETQYF,TGTGCCAGTAGTACCGACAGAGCCCCCGGGGAGACCCAGTACTTC
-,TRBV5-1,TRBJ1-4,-,CASSLATAGLREGPTNEKLFF,TGCGCCAGCAGCTTGGCCACGGCAGGACTCAGGGAAGGGCCAACTAATGAAAAACTGTTTTTT
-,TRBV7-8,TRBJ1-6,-,CASSLRDGASSPLHF,TGTGCCAGCAGCTTGCGAGATGGGGCCAGCTCACCCCTCCACTTT
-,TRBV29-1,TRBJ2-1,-,CSVETLGWGSGGEQFF,TGCAGCGTTGAGACTTTGGGGTGGGGCTCGGGCGGTGAGCAGTTCTTC
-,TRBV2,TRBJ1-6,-,CASSPRLASSYNSPLHF,TGTGCCAGCAGTCCACGCCTGGCGAGCTCCTATAATTCACCCCTCCACTTT
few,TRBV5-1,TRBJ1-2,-,CASSLRTSYGYTF,TGCGCCAGCAGCTTAAGGACGAGCTATGGCTACACCTTC
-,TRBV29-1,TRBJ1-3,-,CSVGEVDTIYF,TGCAGCGTTGGAGAGGTGGACACCATATATTTT
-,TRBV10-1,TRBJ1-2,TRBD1,CATLAPGQGCGYTF,TGCGCCACCCTTGCCCCGGGACAGGGTTGTGGCTACACCTTC
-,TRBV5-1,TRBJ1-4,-,CASSLAGTSSEKLFF,TGCGCCAGCAGCTTGGCAGGGACGTCGTCGGAAAAACTGTTTTTT
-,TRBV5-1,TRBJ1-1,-,CASSGAGAGTEAFF,TGCGCCAGCAGCGGGGCAGGGGCGGGCACTGAAGCTTTCTTT
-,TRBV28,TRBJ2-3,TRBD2,CASSSPFTSGGPPATQYF,TGTGCCAGCAGTTCCCCGTTTACGAGCGGGGGGCCCCCTGCCACGCAGTATTTT
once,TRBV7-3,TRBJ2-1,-,CASSYRDDPYNEQFF,TGTGCCAGCAGCTACCGGGACGACCCTTACAATGAGCAGTTCTTC
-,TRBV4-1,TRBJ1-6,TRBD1,CASSQVDRGISPLHF,TGCGCCAGCAGCCAAGTGGACAGGGGGATATCACCCCTCCACTTT
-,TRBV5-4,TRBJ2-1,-,CASSLGVSSSNEQFF,TGTGCCAGCAGCTTGGGAGTGTCTAGCTCCAATGAGCAGTTCTTC